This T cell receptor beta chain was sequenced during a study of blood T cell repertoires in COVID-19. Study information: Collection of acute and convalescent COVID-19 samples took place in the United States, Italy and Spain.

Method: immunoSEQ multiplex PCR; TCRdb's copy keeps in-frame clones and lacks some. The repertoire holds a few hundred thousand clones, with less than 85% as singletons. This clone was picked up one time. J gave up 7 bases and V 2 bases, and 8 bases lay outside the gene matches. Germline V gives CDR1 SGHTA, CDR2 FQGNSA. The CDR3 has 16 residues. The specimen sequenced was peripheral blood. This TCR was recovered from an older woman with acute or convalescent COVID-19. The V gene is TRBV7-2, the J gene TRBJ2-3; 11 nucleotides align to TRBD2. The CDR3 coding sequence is TGTGCCAGCAGCTTAACCTCTAGCGGGGGGTTGAATACGCAGTATTTT. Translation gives CASSLTSSGGLNTQYF.